This TCR beta chain is from a study of response to subunit inactivated influenza vaccine (dated by TCRdb to the late 2010s). Broadly, across the study: Deep quantitative T cell receptor repertoire profiling was used in the study to track responses to a trivalent subunit inactivated influenza vaccine. General study outcomes and caveats: The authors proposed that each seasonal influenza vaccination may bring in only a limited number of new T cells.

To prepare the library, RT-PCR was applied. The instrument given in TCRdb is Illumina HiSeq 2500. Starting from the raw public reads, TCRdb applied fastp trimming at Q25, assembled clones with MiXCR and retained in-frame beta chains. Each CDR3 protein appears once, grouped with its most common genes and DNA. Here the sample has 150,000 to 200,000 distinct CDR3 sequences; around 9.2% occur a single time. Together, the top ten hold roughly 10% of the sample. With regard to this clonotype: The target of this receptor is not known. Per-base qualities were not stored, and no clone one base away is much larger.

Including the terminal cysteine and phenylalanine, the CDR3 comprises 16 residues. The sequence is cut down to CDR3 DNA, 48 bases in frame from base 1. According to the germline V gene, CDR1 reads MNHEY and CDR2 reads SVGEGT. The junction shows trimming of 5 bases on V and 8 bases on J, and the gene matches do not reach 8 bases of it. Source: non-naive T cells sorted from PBMCs, taken on the day of vaccination. What the cell subset or site label conveys for this sample: memory T cell fraction. The clonotype comes from a man aged 50-60 years who received an inactivated influenza vaccine. Donor details come from another sample of the same person, matched by shared clones. Here the chain combines TRBV6-2 or TRBV6-3 and TRBJ2-1; 14 bases in the junction line up with TRBD2. The encoded CDR3 is CASSTGTSGSRHEQFF. The DNA is TGTGCCAGCAGTACGGGGACTAGCGGGAGTCGCCATGAGCAGTTCTTC.